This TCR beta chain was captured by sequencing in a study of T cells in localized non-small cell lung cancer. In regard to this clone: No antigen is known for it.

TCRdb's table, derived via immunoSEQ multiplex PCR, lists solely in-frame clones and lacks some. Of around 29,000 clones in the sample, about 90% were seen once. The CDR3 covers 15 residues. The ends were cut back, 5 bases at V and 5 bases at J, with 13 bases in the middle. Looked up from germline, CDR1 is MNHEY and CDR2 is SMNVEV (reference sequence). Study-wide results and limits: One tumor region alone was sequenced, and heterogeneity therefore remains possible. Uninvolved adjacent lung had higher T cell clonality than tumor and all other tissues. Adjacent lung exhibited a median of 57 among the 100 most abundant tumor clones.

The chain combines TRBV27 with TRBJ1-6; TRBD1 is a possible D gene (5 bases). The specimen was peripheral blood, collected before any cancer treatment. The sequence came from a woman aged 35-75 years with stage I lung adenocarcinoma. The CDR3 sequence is CASSPLAGDNSPLHF. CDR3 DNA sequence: TGTGCCAGCAGTCCCCTCGCGGGGGATAATTCACCCCTCCACTTT.